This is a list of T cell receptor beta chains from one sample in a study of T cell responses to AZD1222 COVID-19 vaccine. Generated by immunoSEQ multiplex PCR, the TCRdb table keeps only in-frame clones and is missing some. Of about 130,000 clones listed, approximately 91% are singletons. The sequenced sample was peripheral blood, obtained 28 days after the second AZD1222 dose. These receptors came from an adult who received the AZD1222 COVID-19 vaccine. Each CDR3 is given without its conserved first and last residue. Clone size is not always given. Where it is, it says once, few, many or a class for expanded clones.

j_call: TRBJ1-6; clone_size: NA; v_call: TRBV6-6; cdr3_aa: ASSYDVQGNSPLH
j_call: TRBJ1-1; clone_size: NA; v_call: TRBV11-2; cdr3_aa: ASSLVMNTEAF
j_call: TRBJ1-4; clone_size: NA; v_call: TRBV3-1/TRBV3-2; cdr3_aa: ASSLAGEKLF
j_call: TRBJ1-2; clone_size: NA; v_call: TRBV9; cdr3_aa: ASSVAPGTGYT
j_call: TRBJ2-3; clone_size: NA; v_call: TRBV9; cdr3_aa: ASSVASFSGGNTDTQY
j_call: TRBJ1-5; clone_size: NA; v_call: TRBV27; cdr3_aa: ASRLHENQPQH
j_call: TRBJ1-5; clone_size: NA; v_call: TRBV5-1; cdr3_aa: ASSLSDGSNQPQH
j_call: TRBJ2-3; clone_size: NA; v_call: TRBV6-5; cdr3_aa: ASSYAIATADTQY
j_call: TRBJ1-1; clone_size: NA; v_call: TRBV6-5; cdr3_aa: ASLGSWAEAF
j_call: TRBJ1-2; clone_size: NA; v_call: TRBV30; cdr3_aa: AWSVGGTTTYGYT
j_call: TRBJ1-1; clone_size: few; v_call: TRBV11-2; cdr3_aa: ASSLGTGWQATEAF
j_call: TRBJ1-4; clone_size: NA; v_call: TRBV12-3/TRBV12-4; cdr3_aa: ASRTGAEKLF
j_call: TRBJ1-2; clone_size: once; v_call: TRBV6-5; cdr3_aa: ASRTGGDYGYT
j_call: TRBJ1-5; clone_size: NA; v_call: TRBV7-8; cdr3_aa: ASSRDSPSNQPQH
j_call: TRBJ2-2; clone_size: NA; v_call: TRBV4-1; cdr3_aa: ASSHPGNTGELF
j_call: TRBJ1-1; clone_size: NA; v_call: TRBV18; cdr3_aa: ASSPALDRRTEAF
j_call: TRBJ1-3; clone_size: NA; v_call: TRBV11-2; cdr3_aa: ASSLRSGQSSGNTIY
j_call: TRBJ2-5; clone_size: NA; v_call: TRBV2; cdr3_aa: ASSLAGETQY
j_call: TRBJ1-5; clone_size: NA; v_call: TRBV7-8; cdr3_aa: ASSGGSLGYQPQH
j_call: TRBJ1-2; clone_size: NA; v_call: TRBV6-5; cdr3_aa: ASSSQGYYGYT
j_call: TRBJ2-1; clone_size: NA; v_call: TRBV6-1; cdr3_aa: ASSEATSGYNEQF
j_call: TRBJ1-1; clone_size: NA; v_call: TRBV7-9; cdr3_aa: ASRAYNEAF
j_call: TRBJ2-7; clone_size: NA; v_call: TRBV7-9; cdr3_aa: ATRGGLNEQY
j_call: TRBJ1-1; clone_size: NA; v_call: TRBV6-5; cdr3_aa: ASSLRDVSEAF
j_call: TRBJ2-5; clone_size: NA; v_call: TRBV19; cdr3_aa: ASSSLQGGQETQY
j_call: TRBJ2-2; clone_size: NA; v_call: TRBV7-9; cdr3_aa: ASSEREPNTGELF
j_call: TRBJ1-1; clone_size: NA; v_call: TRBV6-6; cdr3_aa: ASSLTSLRGNTEAF